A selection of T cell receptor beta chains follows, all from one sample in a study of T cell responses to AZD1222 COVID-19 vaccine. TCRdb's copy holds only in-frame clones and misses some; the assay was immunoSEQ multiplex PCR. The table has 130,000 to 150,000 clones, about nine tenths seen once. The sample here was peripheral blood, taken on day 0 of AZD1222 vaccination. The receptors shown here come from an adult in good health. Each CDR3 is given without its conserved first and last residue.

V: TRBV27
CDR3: ASRGDYNSPLH

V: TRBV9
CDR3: ASSVRQGRGSPLH

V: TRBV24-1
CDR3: ATKTGDTYEQY

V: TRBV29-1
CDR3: SVDSGNTIY

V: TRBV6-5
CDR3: ASSYGLVTTSTQY

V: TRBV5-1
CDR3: ASSLVGQAYQETQY

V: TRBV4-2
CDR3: ASSPRLAGGVFPGELF

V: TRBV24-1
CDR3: ATSEGQGGSNQPQH

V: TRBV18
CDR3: ASSPGQGAAYLSGYT

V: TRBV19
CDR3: ASTASTSTYNEQF

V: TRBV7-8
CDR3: ASSGRGYGYT

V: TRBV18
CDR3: ASSPSSDQPQH

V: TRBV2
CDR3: ASGDTNTYEQY

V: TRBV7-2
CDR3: ASSSTGVSGEKLF

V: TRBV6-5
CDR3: ASSHSTGGTDTQY

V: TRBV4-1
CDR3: ASSLGTSGHQETQY

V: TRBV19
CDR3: ASTLRAGHQPQH

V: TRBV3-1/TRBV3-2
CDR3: ASSYAGTRTGELF

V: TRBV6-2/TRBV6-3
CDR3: ASSTGGRELF

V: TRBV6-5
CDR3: ASTSMDLNTEAF

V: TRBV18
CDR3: ASSPGQGEAF

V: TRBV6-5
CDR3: ASSTGGERDIQY

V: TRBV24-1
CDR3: ATSYNSETEAF

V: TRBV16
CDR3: ASSLNRASGNQPQH

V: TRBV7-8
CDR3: ASSPFRTEQY

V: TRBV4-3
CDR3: ASSQGTAGYT

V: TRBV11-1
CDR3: ASSPPGTLNTEAF

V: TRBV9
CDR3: ASSPLENSPLH

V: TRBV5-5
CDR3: ASSPGQGFANGNTIY

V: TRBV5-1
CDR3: ASSQGQSGLHTGELF

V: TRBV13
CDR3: ASSLLTTGELF

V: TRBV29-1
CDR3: SVEVIYGYT

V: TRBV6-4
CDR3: ASSPGLGNQPQH

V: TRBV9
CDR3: ASSVKETLRIMNTEAF

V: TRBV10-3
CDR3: AISAGPPLGELF

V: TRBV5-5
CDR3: ASSKDSSSYEQY

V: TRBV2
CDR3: ASSQDQSDQPQH

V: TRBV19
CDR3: ASSMTRGYEQY

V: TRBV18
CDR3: ASSPTTSGGLSTDTQY

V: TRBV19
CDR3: ASLATANSPLH

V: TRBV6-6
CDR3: ASSYPDRGEAF

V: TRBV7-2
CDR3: ASSLRTGTNQPQH

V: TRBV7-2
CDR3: AGNSGGSPREQF

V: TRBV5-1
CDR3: ASSRQVGTEAF

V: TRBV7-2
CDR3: ASSLYTGAFTDTQY

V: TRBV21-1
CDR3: ASSKGRQGVQPQH

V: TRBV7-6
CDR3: ASSLVSSSNTGELF

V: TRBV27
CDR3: ASSFTRSYGYT

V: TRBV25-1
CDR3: ASSERGAYNSPLH

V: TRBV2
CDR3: ASSNDRLALGTQY

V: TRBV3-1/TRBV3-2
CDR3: ASSRGTYEQY

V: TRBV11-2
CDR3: ASSSGQSGQETQY

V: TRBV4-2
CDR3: ASSQEGWDRYGYT

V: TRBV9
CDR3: ASSPLPGQGRHSYEQY

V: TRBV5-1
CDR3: ASSLAAGGRSTEAF